This is a list of T cell receptor beta chains from one sample in a study of blood T cell repertoires in COVID-19. Here immunoSEQ multiplex PCR was the method, and the copy in TCRdb shows in-frame clones only, minus some. The table shows approximately 94,000 clones, with around 85% occurring only once. The sequenced material came from peripheral blood. The receptors stem from a man aged 50-60 years with active or convalescent COVID-19. Each CDR3 is given with its conserved first and last residue. D genes are given only for firm matches. Rows give clone size only sometimes, using once, few, many, or a class for an expanded clone.

abundance	d_gene	v_gene	j_gene	len	CDR3aa	CDR3nt
NA	TRBD2	TRBV29-1	TRBJ2-7	15	CSVDGWASGNHEQYF	TGCAGCGTTGATGGGTGGGCTAGCGGGAATCACGAGCAGTACTTC
NA	TRBD2	TRBV7-6	TRBJ2-7	15	CASSLISGMVYEQYF	TGTGCCAGCAGCTTAATTAGCGGGATGGTCTACGAGCAGTACTTC
NA	TRBD2	TRBV25-1	TRBJ2-1	16	CASSETVTGTNNEQFF	TGTGCCAGCAGTGAGACAGTAACCGGGACTAACAATGAGCAGTTCTTC
NA	TRBD1	TRBV3-1/TRBV3-2	TRBJ2-7	14	CASSPSGQSYEQYF	TGTGCCAGCAGCCCCTCGGGACAGTCCTACGAGCAGTACTTC
NA	TRBD1	TRBV6-5	TRBJ1-5	15	CASSRESTGSQPQHF	TGTGCCAGCAGTAGAGAATCGACAGGGTCACAGCCCCAGCATTTT
NA	TRBD1	TRBV15	TRBJ1-2	16	CATSRGGQFSFYGYTF	TGTGCCACCAGCAGAGGGGGACAGTTCTCCTTCTATGGCTACACCTTC
once	TRBD1	TRBV29-1	TRBJ1-1	13	CSVARGLSFNAFF	TGCAGCGTAGCTAGGGGGCTTAGTTTTAACGCTTTCTTT
NA	TRBD1	TRBV3-1/TRBV3-2	TRBJ1-1	13	CASRQDQGAEAFF	TGTGCCAGCAGACAAGACCAGGGGGCTGAAGCTTTCTTT
NA	TRBD2	TRBV5-1	TRBJ2-1	14	CASSLSGTSEEQFF	TGCGCCAGCAGCTTGAGTGGGACTAGTGAGGAGCAGTTCTTC
few	NA	TRBV6-2/TRBV6-3	TRBJ2-2	14	CASSLDQVVGELFF	TGTGCCAGCAGCCTCGACCAGGTCGTCGGGGAGCTGTTTTTT
NA	TRBD2	TRBV7-8	TRBJ2-1	16	CASSLGLAGIYNEQFF	TGTGCCAGCAGCTTAGGACTAGCGGGGATTTACAATGAGCAGTTCTTC
NA	TRBD2	TRBV2	TRBJ2-7	15	CASKLGTSGSGEQYF	TGTGCCAGCAAGCTCGGGACTAGCGGGAGTGGAGAGCAGTACTTC
NA	NA	TRBV5-4	TRBJ2-5	14	CALGGRVTQETQYF	TGTGCCCTCGGGGGGCGAGTGACCCAAGAGACCCAGTACTTC
NA	NA	TRBV14	TRBJ2-1	15	CASSQDKRTLLEQFF	TGTGCCAGCAGCCAAGATAAAAGGACACTTCTTGAGCAGTTCTTC
NA	NA	TRBV5-4	TRBJ2-3	14	CASSSLTSTDTQYF	TGTGCCAGCAGCTCACTAACTTCCACAGATACGCAGTATTTT
NA	TRBD1	TRBV30	TRBJ2-1	11	CAWSYRGLQFF	TGTGCCTGGAGTTACAGGGGGCTGCAGTTCTTC
NA	TRBD1	TRBV6-5	TRBJ1-6	14	CASSQPGQVSPLHF	TGTGCCAGCAGTCAGCCGGGACAGGTGTCACCCCTCCACTTT
NA	NA	TRBV10-3	TRBJ2-5	13	CAVNSGWQETQYF	TGTGCCGTGAACTCAGGGTGGCAAGAGACCCAGTACTTC
once	TRBD1	TRBV30	TRBJ2-2	14	CAWSGQGNTGELFF	TGTGCCTGGAGCGGACAGGGGAACACCGGGGAGCTGTTTTTT
few	NA	TRBV4-1	TRBJ1-2	15	CASSQDPRGNYGYTF	TGCGCCAGCAGCCAAGATCCAAGGGGTAACTATGGCTACACCTTC
NA	NA	TRBV12-5	TRBJ2-3	15	CASGLVLSRTDTQYF	TGTGCTAGTGGTTTGGTACTGAGCCGGACAGATACGCAGTATTTT
NA	TRBD1	TRBV5-5	TRBJ1-5	15	CASSFGDRSNQPQHF	TGTGCCAGCAGCTTTGGGGACAGGAGCAATCAGCCCCAGCATTTT
NA	TRBD1	TRBV29-1	TRBJ1-2	12	CSVGDRGGGYTF	TGCAGCGTCGGAGACAGGGGCGGAGGCTACACCTTC
NA	TRBD2	TRBV9	TRBJ2-3	16	CASSPWLAGDTDTQYF	TGTGCCAGCAGCCCTTGGTTAGCGGGGGACACAGATACGCAGTATTTT
NA	NA	TRBV25-1	TRBJ2-1	12	CASSEYNNEQFF	TGTGCCAGCAGTGAATATAACAATGAGCAGTTCTTC
once	NA	TRBV5-5	TRBJ2-7	14	CASSRRDTPYEQYF	TGTGCCAGCAGCCGCCGGGACACGCCCTACGAGCAGTACTTC
NA	NA	TRBV18	TRBJ2-7	13	CASADSRIVEQYF	TGTGCCAGCGCGGACAGCCGTATTGTGGAGCAGTACTTC
NA	NA	TRBV14	TRBJ2-7	13	CASSPKQQAEQYF	TGTGCCAGCAGCCCAAAACAGCAGGCCGAGCAGTACTTC
NA	TRBD2	TRBV28	TRBJ2-7	15	CASRPKRENTYEQYF	TGTGCCAGCAGACCCAAGCGGGAGAACACCTACGAGCAGTACTTC
NA	NA	TRBV29-1	TRBJ2-4	14	CSAQGSPAKNIQYF	TGCAGCGCCCAGGGGTCACCTGCCAAAAACATTCAGTACTTC
NA	TRBD2	TRBV25-1	TRBJ2-7	15	CASSESFGGGDEQYF	TGTGCCAGCAGTGAATCATTCGGGGGGGGAGACGAGCAGTACTTC
NA	NA	TRBV5-1	TRBJ1-4	15	CASSPGSGVAEKLFF	TGCGCCAGCAGCCCGGGGTCCGGGGTTGCTGAAAAACTGTTTTTT
NA	NA	TRBV30	TRBJ2-5	15	CAWSPSGLYSETQYF	TGTGCCTGGAGTCCCTCGGGACTTTACTCGGAGACCCAGTACTTC
NA	NA	TRBV14	TRBJ1-2	15	CASSQDWGGTHGYTF	TGTGCCAGCAGCCAAGACTGGGGGGGTACGCATGGCTACACCTTC
NA	TRBD1	TRBV2	TRBJ1-2	14	CASSPGGYGDGYTF	TGTGCCAGCAGCCCAGGGGGATATGGAGATGGCTACACCTTC
NA	NA	TRBV2	TRBJ2-5	13	CASTQTGQETQYF	TGTGCCAGCACCCAGACAGGCCAAGAGACCCAGTACTTC
NA	NA	TRBV11-3	TRBJ2-1	14	CASSFKYSLGEQFF	TGTGCCAGCAGCTTTAAGTATAGTCTCGGTGAGCAGTTCTTC
NA	NA	TRBV24-1	TRBJ2-2	16	CATSDLSGRGHGELFF	TGTGCCACCAGTGATTTGTCCGGGAGAGGCCACGGGGAGCTGTTTTTT
few	TRBD2	TRBV6-5	TRBJ2-2	15	CASRAHGVAGGELFF	TGTGCCAGCAGGGCCCACGGCGTAGCGGGCGGGGAGCTGTTTTTT
NA	TRBD2	TRBV9	TRBJ2-5	16	CASSVFSGGVQETQYF	TGTGCCAGCAGCGTCTTTAGCGGGGGAGTCCAAGAGACCCAGTACTTC